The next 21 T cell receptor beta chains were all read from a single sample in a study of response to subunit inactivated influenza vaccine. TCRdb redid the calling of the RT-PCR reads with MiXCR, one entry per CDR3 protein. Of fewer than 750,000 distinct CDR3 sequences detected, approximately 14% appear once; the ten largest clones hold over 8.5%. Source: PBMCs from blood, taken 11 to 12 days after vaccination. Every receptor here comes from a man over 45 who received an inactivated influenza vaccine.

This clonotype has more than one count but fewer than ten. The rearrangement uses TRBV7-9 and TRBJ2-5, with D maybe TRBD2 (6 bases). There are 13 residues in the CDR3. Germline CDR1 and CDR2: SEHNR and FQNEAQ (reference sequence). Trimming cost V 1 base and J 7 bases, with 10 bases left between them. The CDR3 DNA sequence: TGTGCCAGCAGCTTAGTGGACGGGGGGACCCAGTACTTC. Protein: CASSLVDGGTQYF.

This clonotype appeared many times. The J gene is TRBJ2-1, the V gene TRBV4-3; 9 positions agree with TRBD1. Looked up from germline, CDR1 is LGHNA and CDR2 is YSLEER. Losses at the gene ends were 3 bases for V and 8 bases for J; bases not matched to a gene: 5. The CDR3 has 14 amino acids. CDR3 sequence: CASSQGQGPYEQFF. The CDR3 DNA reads TGCGCCAGCAGCCAGGGACAGGGACCCTATGAGCAGTTCTTC.

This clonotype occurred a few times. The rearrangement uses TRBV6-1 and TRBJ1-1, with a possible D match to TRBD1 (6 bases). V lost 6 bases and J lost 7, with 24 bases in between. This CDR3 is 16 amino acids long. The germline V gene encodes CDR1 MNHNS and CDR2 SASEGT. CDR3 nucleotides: TGTGCCAGCAGAACCCGAAGGGGGGCGGTGATGGATGAAGCTTTCTTT. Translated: CASRTRRGAVMDEAFF.

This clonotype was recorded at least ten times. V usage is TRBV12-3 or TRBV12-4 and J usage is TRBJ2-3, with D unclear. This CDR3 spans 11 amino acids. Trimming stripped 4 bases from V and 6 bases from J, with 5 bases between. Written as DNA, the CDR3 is TGTGCCAGCAGTTCGGCGGATACGCAGTATTTT. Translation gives CASSSADTQYF.

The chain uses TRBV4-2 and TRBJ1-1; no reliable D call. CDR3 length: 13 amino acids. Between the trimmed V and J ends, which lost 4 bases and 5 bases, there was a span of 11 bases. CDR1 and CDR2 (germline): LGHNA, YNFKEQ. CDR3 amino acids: CASSRAGGTEAFF. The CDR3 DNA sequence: TGTGCCAGCAGCCGAGCCGGTGGGACTGAAGCTTTCTTT.

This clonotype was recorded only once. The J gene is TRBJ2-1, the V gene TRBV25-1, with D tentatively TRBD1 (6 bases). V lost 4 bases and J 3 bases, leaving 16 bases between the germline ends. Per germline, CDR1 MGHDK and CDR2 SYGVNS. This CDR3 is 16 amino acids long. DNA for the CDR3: TGTGCCAGCAGTGCAACGGGGACAAGAAGCTACAATGAGCAGTTCTTC. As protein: CASSATGTRSYNEQFF.

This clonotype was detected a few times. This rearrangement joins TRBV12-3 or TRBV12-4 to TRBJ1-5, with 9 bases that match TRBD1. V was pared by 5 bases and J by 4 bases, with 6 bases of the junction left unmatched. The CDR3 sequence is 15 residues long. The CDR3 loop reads CASSLGQGPNQPQHF. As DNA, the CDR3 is TGTGCCAGCAGTCTCGGACAGGGGCCGAATCAGCCCCAGCATTTT.

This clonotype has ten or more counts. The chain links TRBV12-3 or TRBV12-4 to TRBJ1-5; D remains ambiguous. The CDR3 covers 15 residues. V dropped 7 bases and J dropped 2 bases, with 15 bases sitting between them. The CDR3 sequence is CASTFGPSRNQPQHF. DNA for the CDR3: TGTGCCAGCACCTTTGGGCCCAGCCGCAATCAGCCCCAGCATTTT.

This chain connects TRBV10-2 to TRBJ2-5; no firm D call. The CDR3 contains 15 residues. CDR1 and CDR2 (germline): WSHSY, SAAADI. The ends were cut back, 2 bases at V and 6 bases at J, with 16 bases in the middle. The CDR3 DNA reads TGCGCCAGCAGTGAGCAAAGTGTAGGGATAAAGACCCAGTACTTC. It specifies CASSEQSVGIKTQYF.

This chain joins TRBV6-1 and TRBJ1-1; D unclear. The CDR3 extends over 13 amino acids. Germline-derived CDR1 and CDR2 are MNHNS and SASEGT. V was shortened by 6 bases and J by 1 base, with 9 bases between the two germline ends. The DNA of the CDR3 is TGTGCCAGCAGAAGACTGTCGAACACTGAAGCTTTCTTT. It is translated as CASRRLSNTEAFF.

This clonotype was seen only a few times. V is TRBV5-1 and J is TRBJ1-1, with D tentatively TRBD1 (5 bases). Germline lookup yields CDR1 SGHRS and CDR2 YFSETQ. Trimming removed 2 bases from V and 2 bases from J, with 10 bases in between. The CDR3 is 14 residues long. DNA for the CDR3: TGCGCCAGCAGCTTTAGACAGCCTAACACTGAAGCTTTCTTT. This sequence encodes CASSFRQPNTEAFF.

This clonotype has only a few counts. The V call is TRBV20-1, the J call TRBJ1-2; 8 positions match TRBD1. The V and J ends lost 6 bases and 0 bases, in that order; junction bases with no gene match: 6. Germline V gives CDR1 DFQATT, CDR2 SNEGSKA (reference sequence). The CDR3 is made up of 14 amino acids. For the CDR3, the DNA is TGCAGTGCAATACGACAGGGGTCTAACTATGGCTACACCTTC. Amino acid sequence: CSAIRQGSNYGYTF.

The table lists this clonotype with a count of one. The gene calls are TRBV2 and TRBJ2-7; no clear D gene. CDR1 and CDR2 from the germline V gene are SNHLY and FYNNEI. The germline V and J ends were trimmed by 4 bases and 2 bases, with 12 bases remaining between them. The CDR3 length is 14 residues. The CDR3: CASSAIGDTYEQYF. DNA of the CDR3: TGTGCCAGCAGTGCAATTGGGGATACCTACGAGCAGTACTTC.

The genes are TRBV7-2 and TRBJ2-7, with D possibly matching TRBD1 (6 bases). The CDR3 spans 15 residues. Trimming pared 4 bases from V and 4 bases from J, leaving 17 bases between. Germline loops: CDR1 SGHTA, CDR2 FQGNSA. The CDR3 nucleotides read TGTGCCAGCAGCTCCCGGACAGTAGCCCCTTACGAGCAGTACTTC. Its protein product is CASSSRTVAPYEQYF.

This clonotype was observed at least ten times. The CDR3 region is CSARDLSYEQYF. Here the CDR3 DNA reads TGCAGTGCTCGGGACTTATCCTACGAGCAGTACTTC. The rearrangement uses TRBV20-1 and TRBJ2-7, with D perhaps matching TRBD2 (6 bases). V dropped 5 bases and J dropped 1 base, with 9 bases sitting between them. The CDR3 extends over 12 amino acids. Per the germline V gene, CDR1 is DFQATT and CDR2 is SNEGSKA (reference sequence).

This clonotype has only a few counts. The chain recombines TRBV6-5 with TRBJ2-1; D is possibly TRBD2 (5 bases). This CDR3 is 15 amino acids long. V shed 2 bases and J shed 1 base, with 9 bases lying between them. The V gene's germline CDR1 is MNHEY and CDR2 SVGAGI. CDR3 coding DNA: TGTGCCAGCAGTTACGTTCTAGCTTCCTACAATGAGCAGTTCTTC. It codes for CASSYVLASYNEQFF.

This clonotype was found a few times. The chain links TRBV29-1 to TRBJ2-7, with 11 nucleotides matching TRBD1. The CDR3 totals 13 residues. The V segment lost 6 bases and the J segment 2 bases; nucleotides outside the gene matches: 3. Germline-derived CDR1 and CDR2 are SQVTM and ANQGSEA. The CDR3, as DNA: TGCAGCGTGGAGGGACAGGGGGCCTACGAGCAGTACTTC. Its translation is CSVEGQGAYEQYF.

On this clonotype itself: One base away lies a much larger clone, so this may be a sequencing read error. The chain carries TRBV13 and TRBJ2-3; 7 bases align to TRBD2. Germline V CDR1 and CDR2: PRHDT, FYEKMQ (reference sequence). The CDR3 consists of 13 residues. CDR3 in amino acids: CPSTSGTTDTQYF. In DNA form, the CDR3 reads TGTCCCAGCACGAGCGGGACCACAGATACGCAGTATTTT.

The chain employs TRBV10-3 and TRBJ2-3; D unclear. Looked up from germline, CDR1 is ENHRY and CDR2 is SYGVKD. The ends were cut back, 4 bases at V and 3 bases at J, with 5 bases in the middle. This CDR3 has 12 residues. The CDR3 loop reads CAISGETDTQYF. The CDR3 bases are TGTGCCATCAGTGGCGAGACAGATACGCAGTATTTT.

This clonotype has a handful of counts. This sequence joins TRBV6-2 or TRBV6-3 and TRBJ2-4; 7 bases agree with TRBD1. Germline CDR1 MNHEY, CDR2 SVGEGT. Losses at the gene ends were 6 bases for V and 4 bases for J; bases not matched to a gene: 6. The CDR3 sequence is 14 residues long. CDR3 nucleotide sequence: TGTGCCAGCAGGCCGCTACAGGGGAAAAACATTCAGTACTTC. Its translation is CASRPLQGKNIQYF.

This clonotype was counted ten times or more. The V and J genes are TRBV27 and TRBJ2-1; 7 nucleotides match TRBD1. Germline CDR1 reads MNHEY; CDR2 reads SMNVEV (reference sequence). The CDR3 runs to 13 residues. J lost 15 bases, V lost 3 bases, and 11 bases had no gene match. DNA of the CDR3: TGTGCCAGCAGTTTCGTCGACAGGGTGACTATGTTCTTC. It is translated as CASSFVDRVTMFF.